These T cell receptor beta chains were read from a single sample in a study of beta chain features in type 1 diabetes. Method: immunoSEQ multiplex PCR; TCRdb's copy keeps in-frame clones and lacks some. The data contain about 470,000 clones, about 32% of them seen just once; the ten biggest clones take up roughly 0.06%. The sequenced sample consisted of naive CD4+ T cells from blood. All receptors derive from a young man in good health. The CDR3 runs from the conserved cysteine through the conserved F or W. A D gene is named only where the DNA matches it firmly. Not all rows give a size; the values are once, few, many and, for expanded clones, a class.

few	TRBJ2-2	-	TRBV11-2	CASSLGQPNTGELFF	TGTGCCAGCAGCTTAGGACAGCCGAACACCGGGGAGCTGTTTTTT
few	TRBJ2-1	-	TRBV6-6	CASSSARVEQFF	TGTGCCAGCAGTTCGGCGAGGGTTGAGCAGTTCTTC
few	TRBJ2-2	-	TRBV19	CASSAPGNTGELFF	TGTGCCAGTAGTGCCCCGGGGAACACCGGGGAGCTGTTTTTT
-	TRBJ2-7	TRBD1	TRBV29-1	CSTLGQGSYEQYF	TGCAGCACCCTCGGACAGGGGTCGTACGAGCAGTACTTC
-	TRBJ2-7	-	TRBV21-1	CASSKFRQGAGEQYF	TGTGCCAGCAGCAAATTCCGACAGGGGGCTGGCGAGCAGTACTTC
-	TRBJ2-7	-	TRBV28	CASHTWAREQYF	TGTGCCAGCCATACCTGGGCACGGGAGCAGTACTTC
-	TRBJ2-1	-	TRBV18	CASSPMIVNEQFF	TGTGCCAGCTCACCAATGATTGTCAATGAGCAGTTCTTC
few	TRBJ2-5	TRBD2	TRBV6-6	CASDLAGVKTQYF	TGTGCCAGCGATCTAGCGGGAGTAAAGACCCAGTACTTC
-	TRBJ2-7	TRBD2	TRBV15	CATSRDRASGSSEQYF	TGTGCCACCAGCAGAGATAGGGCTAGCGGGAGCTCCGAGCAGTACTTC
-	TRBJ2-6	-	TRBV28	CASSSRQAGANVLTF	TGTGCCAGCAGTTCCCGACAGGCTGGGGCCAACGTCCTGACTTTC
-	TRBJ1-4	-	TRBV25-1	CASRSGPSRVEKLFF	TGTGCCAGCAGATCGGGGCCGTCCAGGGTAGAAAAACTGTTTTTT
-	TRBJ2-7	-	TRBV7-2	CASSLLQGSEQYF	TGTGCCAGCAGCTTACTACAGGGCAGCGAGCAGTACTTC
few	TRBJ2-7	-	TRBV5-1	CASSLVLRGEQYF	TGCGCCAGCAGCTTGGTTCTGCGTGGCGAGCAGTACTTC
-	TRBJ2-1	TRBD1	TRBV6-1	CAIGTGPYNEQFF	TGTGCCATCGGGACAGGCCCCTACAATGAGCAGTTCTTC
-	TRBJ2-3	-	TRBV19	CASSGARGDTQYF	TGTGCCAGTAGCGGAGCGAGGGGAGATACGCAGTATTTT
few	TRBJ2-1	-	TRBV9	CASSVTDAGEQFF	TGTGCCAGCAGCGTAACGGACGCGGGGGAGCAGTTCTTC
once	TRBJ2-5	-	TRBV9	CASSVVVAGREETQYF	TGTGCCAGCAGCGTAGTAGTGGCAGGGAGAGAGGAGACCCAGTACTTC
few	TRBJ1-5	TRBD1	TRBV25-1	CASSESGGLTGPQHF	TGTGCCAGCAGTGAATCAGGGGGCTTAACCGGGCCCCAGCATTTT
few	TRBJ2-7	TRBD1	TRBV10-3	CAMGTGAYEQYF	TGTGCCATGGGGACAGGTGCGTACGAGCAGTACTTC
few	TRBJ2-7	-	TRBV6-5	CASGYYEQYF	TGTGCCAGCGGCTACTACGAGCAGTACTTC
few	TRBJ2-5	-	TRBV25-1	CASSEQQHQETQYF	TGTGCCAGCAGTGAACAACAGCACCAAGAGACCCAGTACTTC
few	TRBJ2-7	-	TRBV29-1	CSARQAGDGEQYF	TGCAGCGCTAGACAGGCCGGAGATGGCGAGCAGTACTTC
few	TRBJ2-5	-	TRBV9	CASSISGWQETQYF	TGTGCCAGCAGCATAAGCGGGTGGCAAGAGACCCAGTACTTC
-	TRBJ1-1	TRBD1	TRBV15	CATSGRTGKGTEAFF	TGTGCCACCAGCGGAAGGACAGGGAAAGGCACTGAAGCTTTCTTT